This T cell receptor beta chain came from a study of Tregs in tolerant kidney transplant recipients. CDR3 size: 14 residues. V lost 2 bases and J 1 base, leaving 6 bases between the germline ends. Germline V gene sequence: CDR1 MNHNY, CDR2 SVGAGI (reference sequence). Unstimulated regulatory T cells (CD4+CD25+CD127-), CD4+CD25- non-regulatory cells, CD4 and CD8 cells were FACS-sorted from thawed PBMCs. Clones were read by immunoSEQ multiplex PCR, and TCRdb kept only the in-frame ones, dropping some. The sample holds 75,000 to 80,000 clones, 80% to 95% seen once. This clone was picked up one time. This material consisted of Tregs from blood, taken before the transplant. The sequence derives from a human donor who received a combined kidney and bone marrow transplant. The J gene is TRBJ1-5, the V gene TRBV6-6; D is unresolved. The DNA of the CDR3 is TGTGCCAGCAGTTACCTAACGAGCAATCAGCCCCAGCATTTT. Protein product: CASSYLTSNQPQHF.